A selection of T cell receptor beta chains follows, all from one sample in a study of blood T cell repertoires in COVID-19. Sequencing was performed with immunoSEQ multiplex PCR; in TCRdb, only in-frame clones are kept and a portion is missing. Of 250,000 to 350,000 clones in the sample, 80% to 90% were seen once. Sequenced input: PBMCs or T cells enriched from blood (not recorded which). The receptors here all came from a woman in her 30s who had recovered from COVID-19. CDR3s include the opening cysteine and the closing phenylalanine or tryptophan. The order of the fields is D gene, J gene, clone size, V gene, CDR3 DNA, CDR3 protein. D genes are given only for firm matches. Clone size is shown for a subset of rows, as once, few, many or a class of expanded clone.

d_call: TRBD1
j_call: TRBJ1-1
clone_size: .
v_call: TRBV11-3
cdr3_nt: TGTGCCAGCAGCCCCGGGACAGAGAACACTGAAGCTTTCTTT
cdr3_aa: CASSPGTENTEAFF

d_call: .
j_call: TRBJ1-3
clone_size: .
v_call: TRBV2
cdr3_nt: TGTGCCAGCGCCGGCAGTGGGGGGGGTTTGGGAAACACCATATATTTT
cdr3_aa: CASAGSGGGLGNTIYF

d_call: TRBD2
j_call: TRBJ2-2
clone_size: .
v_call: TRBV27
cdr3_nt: TGTGCCAGCAGTTTAGGGCTAGCGGGTATCACCGGGGAGCTGTTTTTT
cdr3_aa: CASSLGLAGITGELFF

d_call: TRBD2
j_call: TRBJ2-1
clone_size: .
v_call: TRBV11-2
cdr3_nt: TGTGCCAGCAGCTCGCGGGAGGCCCTTGGGAATGAGCAGTTCTTC
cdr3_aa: CASSSREALGNEQFF

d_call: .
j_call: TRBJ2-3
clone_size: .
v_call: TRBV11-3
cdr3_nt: TGTGCCAGCAGCCTAAATAGTCAGGGATATACGCAGTATTTT
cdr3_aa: CASSLNSQGYTQYF

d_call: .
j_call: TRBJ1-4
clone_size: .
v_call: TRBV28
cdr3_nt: TGTGCCAGCAGTTTTAGGGGTCCGGCATATGATGAAAAACTGTTTTTT
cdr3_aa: CASSFRGPAYDEKLFF

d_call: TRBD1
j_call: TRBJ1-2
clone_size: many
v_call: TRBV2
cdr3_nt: TGTGCCAGCAGTACCACAGGGGGAGGCTACACCTTC
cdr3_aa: CASSTTGGGYTF

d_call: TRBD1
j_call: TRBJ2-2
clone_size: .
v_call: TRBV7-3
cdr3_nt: TGTGCCAGCAGCCCTCGGGGACAGAGCACCGGGGAGCTGTTTTTT
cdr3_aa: CASSPRGQSTGELFF

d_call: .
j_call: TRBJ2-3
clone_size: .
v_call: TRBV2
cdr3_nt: TGTGCCAGCGGGACTGGACAGGGCACAGATACGCAGTATTTT
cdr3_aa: CASGTGQGTDTQYF

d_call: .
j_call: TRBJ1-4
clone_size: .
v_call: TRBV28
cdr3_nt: TGTGCCAGCAGTTTACGGGTTGAACAAAAACTGTTTTTT
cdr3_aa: CASSLRVEQKLFF

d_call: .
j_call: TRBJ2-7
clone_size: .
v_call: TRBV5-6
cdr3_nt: TGTGCCAGCAGCCAAGCGAGGGAGCAGTACTTC
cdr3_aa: CASSQAREQYF

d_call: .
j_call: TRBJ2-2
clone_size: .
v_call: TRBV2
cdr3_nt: TGTGCCAGCAGTCGAGCTTACACCGGGGAGCTGTTTTTT
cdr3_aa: CASSRAYTGELFF

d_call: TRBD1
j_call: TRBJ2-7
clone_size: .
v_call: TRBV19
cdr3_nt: TGTGCCAGTAGCCCGGGACAGGGAGGCTACGAGCAGTACTTC
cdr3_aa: CASSPGQGGYEQYF

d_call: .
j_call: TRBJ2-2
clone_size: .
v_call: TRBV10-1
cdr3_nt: TGCGCCAGCAGTGATACGAGCGGCGGCACCGGGGAGCTGTTTTTT
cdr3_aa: CASSDTSGGTGELFF

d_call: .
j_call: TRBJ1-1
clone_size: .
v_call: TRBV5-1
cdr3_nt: TGCGCCAGCAGTCGGGGGGCCCCTTCGAACACTGAAGCTTTCTTT
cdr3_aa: CASSRGAPSNTEAFF

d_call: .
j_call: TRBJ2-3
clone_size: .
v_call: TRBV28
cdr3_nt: TGTGCCATCAGGGGCACGGGCACAGATACGCAGTATTTT
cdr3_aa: CAIRGTGTDTQYF

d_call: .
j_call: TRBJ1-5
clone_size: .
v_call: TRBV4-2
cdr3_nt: TGTGCCAGCAGCTTGACAGAAAATCAGCCCCAGCATTTT
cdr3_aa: CASSLTENQPQHF

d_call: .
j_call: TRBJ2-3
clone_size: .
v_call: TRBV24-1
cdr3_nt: TGTGCCACCAGTGGAGGGGGAAGGGCAGATACGCAGTATTTT
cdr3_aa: CATSGGGRADTQYF

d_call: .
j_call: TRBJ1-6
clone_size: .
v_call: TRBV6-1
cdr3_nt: TGTGCCAGCAGTGAAGCCGCAGACCTCGAAGGAGTCAAAACCCACTTT
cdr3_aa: CASSEAADLEGVKTHF